The clone carrying this T cell receptor beta chain was detected a few times. As yet, its antigen is unknown. V was cut by 4 bases and J by 0 bases, with 20 bases left in between. Germline loops: CDR1 SGHRS, CDR2 YFSETQ. This CDR3 is 19 amino acids long. Each CDR3 protein is one row after TCRdb ran MiXCR on the 5' RACE reads. The data show 120,000 to 150,000 distinct CDR3 sequences, with roughly 3.5% seen just once and more than 7% held by the top ten. The data were obtained in a study of identical twins. Study results and caveats: Invariant MAIT and iNKT cells are populations that could partly confound zero-insertion analyses. Those out-of-frame alpha sequences shared by twins showed an excess of low generation probability. Modeled out-of-frame TCR alpha sharing in monozygotic twins fell below observed levels. Twin pairs had excess sharing that was weaker in beta out-of-frame sequences.

Sequencing was carried out using memory T cells sorted from blood. The chain joins TRBV5-1 to TRBJ2-6; D is unclear. The TCR comes from a man younger than 35 in good health. The CDR3 DNA reads as TGCGCCAGCAGCGCCGGCCGCGGCCTTTCTCTCTCTGGGGCCAACGTCCTGACTTTC. Encoded protein: CASSAGRGLSLSGANVLTF.